This T cell receptor beta chain was sequenced for a study of cytomegalovirus exposure and HLA in healthy donors. The study's findings and limits: Sequencing likely produced, as an artifact, a cluster of highly shared sequence variants. Presence/absence analysis assumed near-uniform sequencing depth across donors. Most TCR beta V segments were productive about 87% or about 30% of the time in an earlier analysis. Rarity held for most TCR sequences, but there were some public TCRs that occurred in many donors.

About this clone: Its antigen is not known.

Trimming removed 2 bases from V and 0 bases from J, with 14 bases in between. Per germline, CDR1 KGHSH and CDR2 LQKENI. The CDR3 spans 17 residues. The study ran its PCR with 60 Vbeta and 13 Jbeta primers. Sequencing used immunoSEQ multiplex PCR; TCRdb keeps in-frame clones, though not all of them. The repertoire holds roughly 130,000 clones, with 65% to 80% as singletons. This sequence joins TRBV18 and TRBJ1-3; no definite D call. The clonotype originates from a male donor in good health and CMV-seropositive. Material: PBMCs. The CDR3 DNA sequence: TGTGCCAGCTCACCAAGTTCGAGGGATGCCTCTGGAAACACCATATATTTT. It is translated as CASSPSSRDASGNTIYF.